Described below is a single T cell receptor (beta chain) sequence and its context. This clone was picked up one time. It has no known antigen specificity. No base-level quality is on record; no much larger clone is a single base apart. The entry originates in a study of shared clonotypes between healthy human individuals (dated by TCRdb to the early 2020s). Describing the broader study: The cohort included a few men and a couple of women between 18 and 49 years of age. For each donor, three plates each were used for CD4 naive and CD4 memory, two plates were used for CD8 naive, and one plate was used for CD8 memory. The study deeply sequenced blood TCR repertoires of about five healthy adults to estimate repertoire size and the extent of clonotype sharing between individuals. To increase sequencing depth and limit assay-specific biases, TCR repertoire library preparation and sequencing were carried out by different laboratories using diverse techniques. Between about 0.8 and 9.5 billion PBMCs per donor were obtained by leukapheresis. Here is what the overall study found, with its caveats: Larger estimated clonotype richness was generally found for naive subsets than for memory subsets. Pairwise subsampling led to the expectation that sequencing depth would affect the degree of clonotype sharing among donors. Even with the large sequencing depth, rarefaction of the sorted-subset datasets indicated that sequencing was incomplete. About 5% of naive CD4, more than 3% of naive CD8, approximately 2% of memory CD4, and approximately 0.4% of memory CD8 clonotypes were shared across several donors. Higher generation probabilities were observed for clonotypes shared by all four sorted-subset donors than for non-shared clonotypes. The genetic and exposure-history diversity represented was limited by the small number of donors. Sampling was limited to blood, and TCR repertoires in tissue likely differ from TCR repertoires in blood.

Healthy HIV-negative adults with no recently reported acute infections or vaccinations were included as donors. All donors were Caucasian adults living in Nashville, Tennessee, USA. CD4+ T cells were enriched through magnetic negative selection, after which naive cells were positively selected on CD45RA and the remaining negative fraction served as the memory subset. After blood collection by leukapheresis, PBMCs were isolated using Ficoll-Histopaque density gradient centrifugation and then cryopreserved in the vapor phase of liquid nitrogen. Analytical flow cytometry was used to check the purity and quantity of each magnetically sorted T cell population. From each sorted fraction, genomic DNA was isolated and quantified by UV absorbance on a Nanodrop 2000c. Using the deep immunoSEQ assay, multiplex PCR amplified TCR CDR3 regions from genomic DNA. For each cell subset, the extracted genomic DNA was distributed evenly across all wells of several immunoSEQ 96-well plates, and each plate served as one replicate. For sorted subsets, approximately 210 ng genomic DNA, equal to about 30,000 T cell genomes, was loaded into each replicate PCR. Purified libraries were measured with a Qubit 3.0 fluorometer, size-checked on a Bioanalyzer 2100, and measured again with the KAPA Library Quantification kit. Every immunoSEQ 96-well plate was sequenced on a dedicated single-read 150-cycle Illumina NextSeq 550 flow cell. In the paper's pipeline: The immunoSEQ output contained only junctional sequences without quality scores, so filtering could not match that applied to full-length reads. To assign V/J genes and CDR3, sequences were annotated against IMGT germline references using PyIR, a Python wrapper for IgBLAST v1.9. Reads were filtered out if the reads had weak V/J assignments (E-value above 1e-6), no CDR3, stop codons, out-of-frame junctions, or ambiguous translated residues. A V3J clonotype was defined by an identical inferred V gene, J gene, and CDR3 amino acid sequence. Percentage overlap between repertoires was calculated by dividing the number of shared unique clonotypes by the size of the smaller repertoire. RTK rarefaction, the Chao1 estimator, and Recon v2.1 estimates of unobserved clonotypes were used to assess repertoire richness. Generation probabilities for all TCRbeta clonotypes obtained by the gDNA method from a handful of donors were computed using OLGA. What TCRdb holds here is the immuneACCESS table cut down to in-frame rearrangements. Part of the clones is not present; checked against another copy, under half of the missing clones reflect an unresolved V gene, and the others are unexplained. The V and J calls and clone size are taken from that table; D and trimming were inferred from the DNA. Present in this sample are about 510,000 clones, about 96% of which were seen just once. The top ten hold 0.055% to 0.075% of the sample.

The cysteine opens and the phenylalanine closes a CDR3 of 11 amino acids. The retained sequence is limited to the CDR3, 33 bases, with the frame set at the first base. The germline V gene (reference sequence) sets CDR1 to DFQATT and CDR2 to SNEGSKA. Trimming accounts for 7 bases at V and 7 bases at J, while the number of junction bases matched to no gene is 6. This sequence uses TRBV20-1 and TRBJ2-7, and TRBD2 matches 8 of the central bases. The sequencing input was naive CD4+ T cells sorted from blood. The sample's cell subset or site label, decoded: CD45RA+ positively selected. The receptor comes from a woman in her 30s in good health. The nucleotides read TGCAGTGGGGGACTAGGTTGGGAGCAGTACTTC. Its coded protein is CSGGLGWEQYF.